A selection of T cell receptor beta chains follows, all from one sample in a study of OX40 agonist ivuxolimab in advanced cancers. Profiled with immunoSEQ multiplex PCR; TCRdb holds only in-frame clones, not every one. The data show some 60,000 clones, around 90% seen once. Sequences were derived from CD4+ or CD8+ T cells sorted from blood, sampled in a trial of the OX40 agonist ivuxolimab. These TCRs come from an adult with an advanced solid tumor such as melanoma, head and neck, liver or kidney cancer. The CDR3 runs from the conserved cysteine through the conserved F or W. Each record gives: V gene, clone size, J gene, D gene, CDR3 DNA, CDR3 protein. A D gene is named only where the DNA matches it firmly. Some rows have no size entry. The others give once, few or many, or a class for an expanded clone.

>TRBV6-5|few|TRBJ2-7|TRBD2
TGTGCCACCCGACGGACTAGCGGGAGGACCTACGAGCAGTACTTC
CATRRTSGRTYEQYF
>TRBV4-3|-|TRBJ1-2|TRBD1
TGCGCCAGCAGCCAAGAACAGGGGGACTATGGCTACACCTTC
CASSQEQGDYGYTF
>TRBV21-1|-|TRBJ2-1|-
TGTGCCAGCAGCAAGTTGCAGAGCCAGCGGGAGTTGCACAATGAGCAGTTCTTC
CASSKLQSQRELHNEQFF
>TRBV7-2|-|TRBJ1-2|-
TGTGCCAGCAGCTTAGCCCCCTCCTTAACATCTGCGGGGGGCTACACCTTC
CASSLAPSLTSAGGYTF
>TRBV11-2|-|TRBJ1-1|-
TGTGCCAGCAGCATTTTCCCTAAATCGACTGAAGCTTTCTTT
CASSIFPKSTEAFF
>TRBV7-2|-|TRBJ2-5|TRBD2
TGTGCCAGCAGCCCGAGACTAGCGGGGAATCAAGAGACCCAGTACTTC
CASSPRLAGNQETQYF
>TRBV28|once|TRBJ2-1|-
TGTGCCAGCAGTCGACTCGGAGGGGGCAAGGCCTACAATGAGCAGTTCTTC
CASSRLGGGKAYNEQFF
>TRBV7-9|-|TRBJ2-1|-
TGTGCCAGCAGCTTGACTAGGGATGAGCAGTTCTTC
CASSLTRDEQFF
>TRBV28|-|TRBJ1-2|-
TGTGCCAGCAGTTCGACAGGCTACACCTTC
CASSSTGYTF
>TRBV7-8|-|TRBJ1-2|TRBD1
TGTGCCAGCAGCATGGGACAGGGGAGAATTGGTGGCTACACCTTC
CASSMGQGRIGGYTF
>TRBV7-2|-|TRBJ1-2|TRBD1
TGTGCCAGCAGCTTAGACCGGGACAGGGGGTTCGCCTATGGCTACACCTTC
CASSLDRDRGFAYGYTF
>TRBV21-1|-|TRBJ2-1|-
TGTGCCAGCAGCAAGAGCGGACAGCACAATGAGCAGTTCTTC
CASSKSGQHNEQFF
>TRBV4-1|once|TRBJ1-4|-
TGCGCCAGCAGCCGCCTCCTGGGGTCTAATGAAAAACTGTTTTTT
CASSRLLGSNEKLFF
>TRBV13|-|TRBJ2-7|-
TGTGCCAGCAGCATGAGCTCCTACGAGCAGTACTTC
CASSMSSYEQYF
>TRBV4-2|-|TRBJ1-3|-
TGTGCCAGCAGCCAAGATGAAAAACGAAACACCATATATTTT
CASSQDEKRNTIYF
>TRBV28|-|TRBJ2-1|-
TGTGCCAGCAGTTTGACGCGGGACGAGACGTTCAATGAGCAGTTCTTC
CASSLTRDETFNEQFF
>TRBV7-6|-|TRBJ2-5|TRBD1
TGTGCCAGCAGCTCCCGGACAGGACAAGAGACCCAGTACTTC
CASSSRTGQETQYF
>TRBV7-6|-|TRBJ2-1|TRBD2
TGTGCCAGCCGGGGACTAGCGAAGAATGAGCAGTTCTTC
CASRGLAKNEQFF
>TRBV7-6|-|TRBJ2-5|-
TGTGCCAGCAGCTTGCAAGAGACCCAGTACTTC
CASSLQETQYF
>TRBV19|-|TRBJ2-7|TRBD1
TGTGCCAGTACCAGTGGGGACAGGGCGTCCAACGAGCAGTACTTC
CASTSGDRASNEQYF
>TRBV19|-|TRBJ1-1|-
TGTGCCAGTAAACGGAACACTGAAGCTTTCTTT
CASKRNTEAFF
>TRBV9|once|TRBJ2-2|-
TGTGCCAGCAAGGACCTCGAGAACACCGGGGAGCTGTTTTTT
CASKDLENTGELFF
>TRBV28|-|TRBJ1-3|-
TGTGCCAGCACCTATCCGGGCCAGAGAAGCGGAAACACCATATATTTT
CASTYPGQRSGNTIYF
>TRBV19|-|TRBJ1-5|-
TGTGCCAGACCACACGGGCCGACGAATCAGCCCCAGCATTTT
CARPHGPTNQPQHF
>TRBV7-2|once|TRBJ1-2|-
TGTGCCAGCAGCTTATCATCGGGGAACTATGGCTACACCTTC
CASSLSSGNYGYTF
>TRBV19|-|TRBJ2-1|-
TGTGCCAGCAATGCCCCCCCATTGCGTGAGCAGTTCTTC
CASNAPPLREQFF
>TRBV5-5|-|TRBJ2-5|-
TGTGCCAGCAGCTTGAGAGGGCAGTTGGAGACCCAGTACTTC
CASSLRGQLETQYF
>TRBV6-1|-|TRBJ1-5|-
TGTGCCAGCAGATCCACATCTCGACCTCAGCCCCAGCATTTT
CASRSTSRPQPQHF
>TRBV28|few|TRBJ1-5|-
TGTGCCAGCAGTTTTGGCAGGGTATCGAGGGGCAATCAGCCCCAGCATTTT
CASSFGRVSRGNQPQHF
>TRBV28|few|TRBJ2-3|TRBD2
TGTGCCAGCAGACCTAGCGGTACAGATACGCAGTATTTT
CASRPSGTDTQYF